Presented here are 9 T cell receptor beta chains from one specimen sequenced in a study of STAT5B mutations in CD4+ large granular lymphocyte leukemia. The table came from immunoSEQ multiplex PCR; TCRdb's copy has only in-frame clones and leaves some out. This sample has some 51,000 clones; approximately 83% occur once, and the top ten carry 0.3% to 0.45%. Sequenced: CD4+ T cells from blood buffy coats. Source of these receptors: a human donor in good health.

In nucleotides, the CDR3 is TGTGCCAGCAGCTTAGTACAGGGGGCCCTGTTTGGGCACACCATATATTTT. The encoded protein is CASSLVQGALFGHTIYF. The chain has TRBV7-8 and TRBJ1-3; TRBD1 agrees at 9 bases. Germline-derived CDR1 and CDR2 are SGHVS and FQNEAQ. The CDR3 has 17 amino acids. V lost 1 base, J lost 8 bases, and 12 bases stayed unmatched.

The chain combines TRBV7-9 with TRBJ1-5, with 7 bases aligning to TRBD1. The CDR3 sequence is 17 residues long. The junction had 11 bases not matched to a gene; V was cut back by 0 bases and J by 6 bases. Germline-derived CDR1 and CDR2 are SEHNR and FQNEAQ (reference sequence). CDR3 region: CASSLALTGNKGQPQHF. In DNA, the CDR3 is TGTGCCAGCAGCTTAGCCTTGACAGGGAATAAGGGTCAGCCCCAGCATTTT.

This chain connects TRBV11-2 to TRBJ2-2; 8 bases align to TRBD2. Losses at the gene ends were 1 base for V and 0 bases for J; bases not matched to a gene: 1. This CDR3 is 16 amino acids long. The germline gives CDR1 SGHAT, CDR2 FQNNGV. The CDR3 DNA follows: TGTGCCAGCAGCTTAGGGGGACTAGCGAACACCGGGGAGCTGTTTTTT. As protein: CASSLGGLANTGELFF.

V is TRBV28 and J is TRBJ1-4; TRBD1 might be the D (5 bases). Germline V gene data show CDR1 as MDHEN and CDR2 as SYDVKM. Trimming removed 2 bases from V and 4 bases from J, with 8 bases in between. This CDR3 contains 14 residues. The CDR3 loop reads CASSLQGLNEKLFF. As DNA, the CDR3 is TGTGCCAGCAGTTTACAGGGTCTTAATGAAAAACTGTTTTTT.

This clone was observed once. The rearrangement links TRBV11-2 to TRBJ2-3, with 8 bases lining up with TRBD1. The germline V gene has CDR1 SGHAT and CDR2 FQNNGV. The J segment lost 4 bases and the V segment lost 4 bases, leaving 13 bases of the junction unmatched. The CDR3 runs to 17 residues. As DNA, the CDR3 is TGTGCCAGCAGCTCTCAAGGGGGCAGGGGGCATTCAGATACGCAGTATTTT. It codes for CASSSQGGRGHSDTQYF.

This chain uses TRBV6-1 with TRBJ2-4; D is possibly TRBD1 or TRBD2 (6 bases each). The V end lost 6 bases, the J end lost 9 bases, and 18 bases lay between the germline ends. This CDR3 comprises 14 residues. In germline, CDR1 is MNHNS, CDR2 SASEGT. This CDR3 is CASSEITGGGIQYF. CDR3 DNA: TGTGCCAGCAGCGAGATAACCGGAGGGGGCATTCAGTACTTC.

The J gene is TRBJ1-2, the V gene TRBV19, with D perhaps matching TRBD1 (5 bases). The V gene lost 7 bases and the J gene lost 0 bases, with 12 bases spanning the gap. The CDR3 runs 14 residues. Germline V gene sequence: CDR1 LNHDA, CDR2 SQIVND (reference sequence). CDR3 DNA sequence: TGTGCCAGTAAGGGGTCCGCGACTAACTATGGCTACACCTTC. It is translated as CASKGSATNYGYTF. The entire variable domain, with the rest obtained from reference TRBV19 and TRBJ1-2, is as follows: DGGITQSPKYLFRKEGQNVTLSCEQNLNHDAMYWYRQDPGQGLRLIYYSQIVNDFQKGDIAEGYSVSREKKESFPLTVTSAQKNPTAFYLCASKGSATNYGYTFGSGTRLTVV.

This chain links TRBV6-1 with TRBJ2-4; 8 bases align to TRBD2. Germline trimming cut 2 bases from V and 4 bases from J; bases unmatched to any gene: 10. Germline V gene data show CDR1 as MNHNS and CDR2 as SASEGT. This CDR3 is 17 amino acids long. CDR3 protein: CASSEWSGGVDKNIQYF. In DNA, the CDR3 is TGTGCCAGCAGTGAATGGTCGGGGGGGGTGGATAAAAACATTCAGTACTTC.

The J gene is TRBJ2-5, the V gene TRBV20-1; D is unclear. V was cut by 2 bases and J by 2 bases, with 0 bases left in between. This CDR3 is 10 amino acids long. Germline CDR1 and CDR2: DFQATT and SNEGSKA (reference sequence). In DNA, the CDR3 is TGCAGTGCTAGACAAGAGACCCAGTACTTC. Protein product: CSARQETQYF.